The entry below describes one T cell receptor (beta chain). Its antigen is still unknown. Using genomic DNA as the template, TCR beta VDJ and CDR3 profiling was carried out. TCRdb processed the reads anew with MiXCR; each CDR3 protein has one entry. The table records 150,000 to 200,000 distinct CDR3 sequences, roughly 48% of them present only once. The sample belongs to a study of CD8+CD57+ T cells in acquired aplastic anemia. Study-wide context: Sorted CD4+ and CD8+ cells yielded DNA averaging approximately 3 ug.

Overall study findings and caveats: Over 25 CD8+ CDR3 sequences occurred in both the patients and the controls. For CD8+ Simpson's diversity, patients and controls showed no significant difference.

This CDR3 has 15 residues. Germline-derived CDR1 and CDR2 are SGHRS and YFSETQ. The trim removed 2 bases at V and 7 bases at J, leaving 12 bases unmatched. The authors sequenced patients whose flow cytometry had shown CD8+CD57+ cell expansion. The chain combines TRBV5-1 with TRBJ2-7; 7 bases agree with TRBD1. The clonotype was recovered from a human donor with aplastic anemia. The specimen was sorted CD4+, CD8+, or CD8+CD57+ T cells (not recorded which) from PBMCs. The CDR3 loop is CASSLNGQARGEQYF. CDR3 nucleotides: TGCGCCAGCAGCTTAAATGGCCAGGCCAGGGGGGAGCAGTACTTC.